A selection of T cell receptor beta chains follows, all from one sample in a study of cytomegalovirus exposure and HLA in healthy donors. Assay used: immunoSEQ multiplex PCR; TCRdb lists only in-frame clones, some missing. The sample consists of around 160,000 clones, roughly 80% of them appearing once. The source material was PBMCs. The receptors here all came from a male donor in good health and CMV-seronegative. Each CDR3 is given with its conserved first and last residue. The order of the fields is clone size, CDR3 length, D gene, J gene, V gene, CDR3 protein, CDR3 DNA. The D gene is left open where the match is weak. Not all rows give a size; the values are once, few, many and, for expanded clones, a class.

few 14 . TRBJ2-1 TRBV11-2 CASSLVLIADEQFF TGTGCCAGCAGCTTAGTTTTAATAGCCGATGAGCAGTTCTTC
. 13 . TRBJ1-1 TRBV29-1 CSVEDPARTEAFF TGCAGCGTTGAAGATCCGGCGAGGACTGAAGCTTTCTTT
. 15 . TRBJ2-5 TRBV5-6 CASSPGGRRGETQYF TGTGCCAGCAGCCCGGGCGGTAGGCGGGGCGAGACCCAGTACTTC
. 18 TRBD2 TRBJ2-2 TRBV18 CASSPRAMAGGHGGELFF TGTGCCAGCTCACCACGGGCTATGGCGGGGGGTCATGGCGGGGAGCTGTTTTTT
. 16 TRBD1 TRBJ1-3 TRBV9 CASSPTGTGAGNTIYF TGTGCCAGCAGCCCAACCGGGACAGGGGCTGGAAACACCATATATTTT
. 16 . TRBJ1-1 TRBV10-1 CARRSLGETMNTEAFF TGCGCCAGGAGATCCTTAGGAGAGACTATGAACACTGAAGCTTTCTTT
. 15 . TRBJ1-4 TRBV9 CASSVAAGAFEKLFF TGTGCCAGCAGCGTAGCGGCAGGGGCGTTTGAAAAACTGTTTTTT
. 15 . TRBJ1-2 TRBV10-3 CAISGVGDGVGGYTF TGTGCCATCAGCGGAGTAGGAGACGGAGTGGGTGGCTACACCTTC
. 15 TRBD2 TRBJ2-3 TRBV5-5 CASSLGLVGTDTQYF TGTGCCAGCAGCCTGGGACTAGTGGGCACAGATACGCAGTATTTT
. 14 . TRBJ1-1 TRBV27 CASSFAAGRTEAFF TGTGCCAGCAGTTTTGCTGCAGGGCGGACTGAAGCTTTCTTT